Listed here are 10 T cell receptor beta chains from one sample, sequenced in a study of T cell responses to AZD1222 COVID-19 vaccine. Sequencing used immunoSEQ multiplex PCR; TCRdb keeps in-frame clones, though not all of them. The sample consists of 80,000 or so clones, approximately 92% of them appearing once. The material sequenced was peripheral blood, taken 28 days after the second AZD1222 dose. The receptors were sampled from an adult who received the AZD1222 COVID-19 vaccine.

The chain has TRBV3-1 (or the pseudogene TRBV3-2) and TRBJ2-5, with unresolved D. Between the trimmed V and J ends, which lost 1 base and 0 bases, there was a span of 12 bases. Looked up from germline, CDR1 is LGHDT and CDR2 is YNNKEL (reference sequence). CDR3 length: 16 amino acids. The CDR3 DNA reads TGTGCCAGCAGCCAAGTGAAGCCGGAAGACCAAGAGACCCAGTACTTC. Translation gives CASSQVKPEDQETQYF.

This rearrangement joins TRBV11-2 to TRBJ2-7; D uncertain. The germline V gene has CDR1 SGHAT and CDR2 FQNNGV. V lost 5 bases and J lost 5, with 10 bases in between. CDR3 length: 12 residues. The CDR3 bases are TGTGCCAGCAGCCAAACACCCCACGAGCAGTACTTC. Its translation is CASSQTPHEQYF.

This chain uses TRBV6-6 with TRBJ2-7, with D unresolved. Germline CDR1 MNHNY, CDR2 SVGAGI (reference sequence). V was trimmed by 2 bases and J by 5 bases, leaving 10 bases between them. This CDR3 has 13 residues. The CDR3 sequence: CASSYANTHEQYF. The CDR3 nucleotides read TGTGCCAGCAGTTACGCTAACACCCACGAGCAGTACTTC.

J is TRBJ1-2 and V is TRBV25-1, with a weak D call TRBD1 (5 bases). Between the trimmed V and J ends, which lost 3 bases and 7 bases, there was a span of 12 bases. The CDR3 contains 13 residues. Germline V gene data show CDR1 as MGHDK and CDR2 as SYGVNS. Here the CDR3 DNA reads TGTGCCAGCAGTGAGGGGGTACTAGCTGGCTACACCTTC. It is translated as CASSEGVLAGYTF.

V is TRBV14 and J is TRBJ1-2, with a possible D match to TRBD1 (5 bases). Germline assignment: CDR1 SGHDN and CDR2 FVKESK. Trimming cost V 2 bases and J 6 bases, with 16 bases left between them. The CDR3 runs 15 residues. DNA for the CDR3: TGTGCCAGCAGCCAACAAGATAGGGCGGGGCATGGCTACACCTTC. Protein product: CASSQQDRAGHGYTF.

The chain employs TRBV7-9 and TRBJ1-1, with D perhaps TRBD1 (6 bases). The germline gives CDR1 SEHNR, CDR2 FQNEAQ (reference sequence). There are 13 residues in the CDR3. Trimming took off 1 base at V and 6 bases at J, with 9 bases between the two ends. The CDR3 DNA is TGTGCCAGCAGCTTAGAACAGGGATCTGAAGCTTTCTTT. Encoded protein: CASSLEQGSEAFF. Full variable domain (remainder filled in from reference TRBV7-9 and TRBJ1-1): DTGVSQNPRHKITKRGQNVTFRCDPISEHNRLYWYRQTLGQGPEFLTYFQNEAQLEKSRLLSDRFSAERPKGSFSTLEIQRTEQGDSAMYLCASSLEQGSEAFFGQGTRLTVV.

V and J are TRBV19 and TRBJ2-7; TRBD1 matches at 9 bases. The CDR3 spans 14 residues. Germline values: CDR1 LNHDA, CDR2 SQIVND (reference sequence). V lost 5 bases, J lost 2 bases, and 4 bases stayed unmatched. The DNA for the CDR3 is TGTGCCAGTAGTCCGGGACAGGGTCCCTACGAGCAGTACTTC. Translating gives CASSPGQGPYEQYF.

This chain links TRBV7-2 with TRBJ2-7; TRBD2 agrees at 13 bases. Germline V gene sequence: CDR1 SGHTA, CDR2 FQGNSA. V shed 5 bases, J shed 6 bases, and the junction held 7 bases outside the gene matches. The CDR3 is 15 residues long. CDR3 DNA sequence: TGTGCCAGCAGCACCGGACTAGCGGGAGAGGTCGAGCAGTACTTC. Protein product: CASSTGLAGEVEQYF.

CDR3: CASSGPYTEAFF. In nucleotides, the CDR3 is TGTGCCAGCAGCGGTCCCTACACTGAAGCTTTCTTT. V gene TRBV6-2 or TRBV6-3 combines with J gene TRBJ1-1; D is ambiguous. Germline values: CDR1 MNHEY, CDR2 SVGEGT. The CDR3 runs to 12 residues. Trimming removed 6 bases at V and 3 bases at J, with 8 bases between.

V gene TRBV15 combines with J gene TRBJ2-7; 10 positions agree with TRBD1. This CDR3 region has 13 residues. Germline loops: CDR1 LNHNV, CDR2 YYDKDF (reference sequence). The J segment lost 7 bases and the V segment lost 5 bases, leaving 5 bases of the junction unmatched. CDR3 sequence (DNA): TGTGCCACCAGCCCAGACAGGGGGCGGGAGCAGTACTTC. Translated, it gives CATSPDRGREQYF.